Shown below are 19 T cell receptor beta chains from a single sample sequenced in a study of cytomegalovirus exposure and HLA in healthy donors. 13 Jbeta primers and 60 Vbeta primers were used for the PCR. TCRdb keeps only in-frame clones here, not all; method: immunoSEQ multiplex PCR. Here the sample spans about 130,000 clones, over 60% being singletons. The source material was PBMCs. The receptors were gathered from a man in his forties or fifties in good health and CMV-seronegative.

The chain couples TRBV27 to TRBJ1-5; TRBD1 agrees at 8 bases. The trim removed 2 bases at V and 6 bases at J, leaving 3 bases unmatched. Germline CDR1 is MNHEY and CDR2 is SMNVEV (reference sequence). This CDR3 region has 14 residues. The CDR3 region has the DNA TGTGCCAGCAGTTTACAGGGGGCGGCTCAGCCCCAGCATTTT. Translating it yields CASSLQGAAQPQHF.

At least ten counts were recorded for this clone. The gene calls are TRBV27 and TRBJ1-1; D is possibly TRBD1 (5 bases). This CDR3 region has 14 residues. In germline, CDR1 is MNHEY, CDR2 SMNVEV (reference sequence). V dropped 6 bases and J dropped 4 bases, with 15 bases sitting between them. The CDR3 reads CASRSGGWGTEAFF. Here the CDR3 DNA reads TGTGCCAGCAGGTCGGGGGGATGGGGCACTGAAGCTTTCTTT.

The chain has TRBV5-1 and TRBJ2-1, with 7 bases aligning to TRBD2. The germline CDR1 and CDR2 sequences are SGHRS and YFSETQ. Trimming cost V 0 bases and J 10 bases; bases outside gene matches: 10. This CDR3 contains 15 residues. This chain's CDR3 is CASSLDSGLGREQFF. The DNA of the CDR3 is TGCGCCAGCAGCTTGGATAGCGGGCTCGGGAGGGAGCAGTTCTTC.

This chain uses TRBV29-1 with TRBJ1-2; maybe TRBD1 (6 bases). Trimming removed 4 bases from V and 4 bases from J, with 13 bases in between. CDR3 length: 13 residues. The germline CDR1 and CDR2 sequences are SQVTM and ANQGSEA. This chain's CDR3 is CSVGGGQSYGYTF. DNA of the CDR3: TGCAGCGTTGGGGGGGGGCAGAGCTATGGCTACACCTTC.

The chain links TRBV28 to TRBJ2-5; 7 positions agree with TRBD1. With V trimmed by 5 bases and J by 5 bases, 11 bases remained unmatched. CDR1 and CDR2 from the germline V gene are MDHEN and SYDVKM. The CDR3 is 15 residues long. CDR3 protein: CASSLSGQAQETQYF. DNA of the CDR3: TGTGCCAGCAGTCTCTCCGGACAGGCCCAGGAGACCCAGTACTTC.

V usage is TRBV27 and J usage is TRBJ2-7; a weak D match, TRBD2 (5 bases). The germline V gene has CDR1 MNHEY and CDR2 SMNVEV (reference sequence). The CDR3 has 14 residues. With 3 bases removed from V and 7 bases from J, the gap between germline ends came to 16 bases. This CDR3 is CASSFNRDVREQYF. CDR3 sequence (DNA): TGTGCCAGCAGTTTCAACCGGGATGTTAGGGAGCAGTACTTC.

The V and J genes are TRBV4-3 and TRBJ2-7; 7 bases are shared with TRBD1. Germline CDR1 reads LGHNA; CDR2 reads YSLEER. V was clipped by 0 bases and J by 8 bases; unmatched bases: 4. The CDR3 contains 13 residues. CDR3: CASSQDSGQKQYF. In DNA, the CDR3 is TGCGCCAGCAGCCAAGATTCGGGACAGAAGCAGTACTTC.

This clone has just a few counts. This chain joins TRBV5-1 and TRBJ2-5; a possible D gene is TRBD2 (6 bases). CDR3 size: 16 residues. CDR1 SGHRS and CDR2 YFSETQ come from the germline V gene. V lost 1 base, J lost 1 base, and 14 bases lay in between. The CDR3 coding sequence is TGCGCCAGCAGCTTGTGGGCGGGGACCGTCCAAGAGACCCAGTACTTC. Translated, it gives CASSLWAGTVQETQYF.

The DNA for the CDR3 is TGTGCCAGCCATCGACAGAACTACGAGCAGTACTTC. This codes for CASHRQNYEQYF. This rearrangement joins TRBV2 to TRBJ2-7; perhaps TRBD1 as D (5 bases). CDR1 and CDR2 (germline): SNHLY, FYNNEI. V was clipped by 8 bases and J by 3 bases, with 11 bases between them. This CDR3 region has 12 residues. Combining the CDR3 with reference TRBV2 and TRBJ2-7 gives the whole variable domain EPEVTQTPSHQVTQMGQEVILRCVPISNHLYFYWYRQILGQKVEFLVSFYNNEISEKSEIFDDQFSVERPDGSNFTLKIRSTKLEDSAMYFCASHRQNYEQYFGPGTRLTVT.

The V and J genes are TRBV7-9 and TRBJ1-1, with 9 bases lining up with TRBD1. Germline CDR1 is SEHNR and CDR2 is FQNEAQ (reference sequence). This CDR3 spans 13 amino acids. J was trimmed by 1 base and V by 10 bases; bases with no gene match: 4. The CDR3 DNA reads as TGTGCCATAAACAGGGGGCCGAACACTGAAGCTTTCTTT. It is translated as CAINRGPNTEAFF.

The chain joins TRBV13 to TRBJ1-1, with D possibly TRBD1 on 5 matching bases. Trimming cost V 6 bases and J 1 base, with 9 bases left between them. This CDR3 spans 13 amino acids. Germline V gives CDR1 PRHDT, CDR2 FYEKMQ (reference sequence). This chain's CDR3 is CASRGPSNTEAFF. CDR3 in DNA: TGTGCCAGCAGGGGGCCCTCGAACACTGAAGCTTTCTTT.

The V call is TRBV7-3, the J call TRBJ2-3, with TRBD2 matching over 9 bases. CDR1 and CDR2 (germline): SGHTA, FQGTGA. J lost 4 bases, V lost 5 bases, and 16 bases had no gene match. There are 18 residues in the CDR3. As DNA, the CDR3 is TGTGCCAGCAGCCTCCGGGGGCTTAGCGGGAGTGGGTCAGATACGCAGTATTTT. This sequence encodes CASSLRGLSGSGSDTQYF.

The CDR3 sequence: CAWRGTDYGYTF. The CDR3 bases are TGTGCCTGGAGGGGGACAGACTATGGCTACACCTTC. The chain recombines TRBV30 with TRBJ1-2, with 7 bases fitting TRBD1. The V segment lost 3 bases and the J segment 3 bases; nucleotides outside the gene matches: 1. CDR3 size: 12 residues. Germline CDR1 and CDR2: GTSNPN and SVGIG (reference sequence).

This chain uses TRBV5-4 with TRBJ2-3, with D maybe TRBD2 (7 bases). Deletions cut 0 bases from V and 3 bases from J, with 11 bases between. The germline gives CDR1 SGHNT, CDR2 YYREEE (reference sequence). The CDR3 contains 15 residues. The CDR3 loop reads CASSLGGGATDTQYF. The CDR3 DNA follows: TGTGCCAGCAGCTTGGGAGGGGGGGCGACAGATACGCAGTATTTT.

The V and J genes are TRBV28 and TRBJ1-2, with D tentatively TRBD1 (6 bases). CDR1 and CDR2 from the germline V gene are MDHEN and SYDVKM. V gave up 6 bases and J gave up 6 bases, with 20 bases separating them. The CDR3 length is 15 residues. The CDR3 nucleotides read TGTGCCAGCAGAAAACAGGGAGCCTTTGCCGATGGCTACACCTTC. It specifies CASRKQGAFADGYTF.

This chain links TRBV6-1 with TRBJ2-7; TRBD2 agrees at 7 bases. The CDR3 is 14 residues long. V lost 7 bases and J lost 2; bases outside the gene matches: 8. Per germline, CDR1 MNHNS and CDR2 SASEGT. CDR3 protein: CASTHQRGPYEQYF. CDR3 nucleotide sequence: TGTGCCAGCACCCACCAGCGGGGCCCCTACGAGCAGTACTTC.

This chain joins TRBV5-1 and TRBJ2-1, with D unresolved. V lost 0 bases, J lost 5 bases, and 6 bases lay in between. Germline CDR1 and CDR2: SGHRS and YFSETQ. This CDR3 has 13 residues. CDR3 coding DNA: TGCGCCAGCAGCTTGGTACTGGACAATGAGCAGTTCTTC. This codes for CASSLVLDNEQFF.

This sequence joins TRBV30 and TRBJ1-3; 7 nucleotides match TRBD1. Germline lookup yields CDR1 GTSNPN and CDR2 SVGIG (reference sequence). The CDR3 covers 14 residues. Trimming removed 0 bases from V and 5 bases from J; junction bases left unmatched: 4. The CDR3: CAWSVKGGRNTIYF. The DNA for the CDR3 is TGTGCCTGGAGTGTTAAAGGGGGCAGAAACACCATATATTTT.

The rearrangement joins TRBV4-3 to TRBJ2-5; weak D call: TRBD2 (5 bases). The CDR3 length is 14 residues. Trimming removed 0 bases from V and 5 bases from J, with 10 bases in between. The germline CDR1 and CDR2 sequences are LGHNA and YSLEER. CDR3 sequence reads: CASSQDRSGETQYF. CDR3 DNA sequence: TGCGCCAGCAGCCAAGATCGGTCGGGGGAGACCCAGTACTTC.